A selection of T cell receptor beta chains follows, all from one sample in a study of blood T cell repertoires in COVID-19. The data were produced by immunoSEQ multiplex PCR, yet TCRdb's version contains in-frame clones alone and is incomplete. Of approximately 280,000 clones detected, nearly 90% appear once; the ten largest clones hold 9% to 9.5%. The sequenced sample consisted of peripheral blood. Receptors originate from a man younger than 30 with active or convalescent COVID-19. Each CDR3 is given with its conserved first and last residue. Each record gives: D gene, V gene, clone size, J gene, CDR3 protein, CDR3 DNA. A D gene is named only where the DNA matches it firmly. Only some rows state a clone size, as once, few, many or a class for expanded clones.

D: .; V: TRBV15; size: .; J: TRBJ2-7; CDR3: CATSRGSSYEQYF; DNA: TGTGCCACCAGCAGAGGCAGTTCCTACGAGCAGTACTTC
D: TRBD1; V: TRBV27; size: few; J: TRBJ1-6; CDR3: CASSPGTGDNSPLHF; DNA: TGTGCCAGCAGTCCGGGGACAGGCGATAATTCACCCCTCCACTTT
D: .; V: TRBV27; size: .; J: TRBJ1-3; CDR3: CASTWTATPRNTIYF; DNA: TGTGCCAGCACCTGGACAGCGACTCCTCGAAACACCATATATTTT
D: .; V: TRBV6-5; size: .; J: TRBJ1-1; CDR3: CASTRRDISEAFF; DNA: TGTGCCAGCACTCGACGGGACATCTCTGAAGCTTTCTTT
D: .; V: TRBV3-1/TRBV3-2; size: .; J: TRBJ1-5; CDR3: CASSQSSLLGRQPQHF; DNA: TGTGCCAGCAGCCAATCGTCCCTTCTCGGCAGGCAGCCCCAGCATTTT
D: .; V: TRBV6-4; size: .; J: TRBJ2-3; CDR3: CASSDSPLGRDTQYF; DNA: TGTGCCAGCAGTGACTCTCCCCTGGGCAGGGATACGCAGTATTTT
D: TRBD1; V: TRBV7-8; size: .; J: TRBJ1-4; CDR3: CASSLGGQEKLFF; DNA: TGTGCCAGCAGCTTAGGGGGACAGGAAAAACTGTTTTTT
D: TRBD2; V: TRBV7-3; size: .; J: TRBJ2-1; CDR3: CASSDGTTNNEQFF; DNA: TGTGCCAGCAGCGACGGGACTACCAACAATGAGCAGTTCTTC
D: TRBD1; V: TRBV18; size: .; J: TRBJ1-3; CDR3: CASSPTDFYGQGGTIYF; DNA: TGTGCCAGCTCACCCACTGACTTCTATGGACAGGGAGGCACCATATATTTT
D: TRBD2; V: TRBV7-7; size: once; J: TRBJ2-3; CDR3: CASSPASGAGDTQYF; DNA: TGTGCCAGCAGCCCAGCAAGCGGGGCGGGGGATACGCAGTATTTT
D: TRBD2; V: TRBV6-5; size: .; J: TRBJ2-3; CDR3: CASSYGGRGGLDTQYF; DNA: TGTGCCAGCAGTTACGGGGGGCGGGGGGGCCTGGATACGCAGTATTTT
D: TRBD1; V: TRBV4-1; size: .; J: TRBJ2-1; CDR3: CASSQKGQGIHEQFF; DNA: TGCGCCAGCAGTCAGAAAGGACAGGGCATCCATGAGCAGTTCTTC
D: TRBD1; V: TRBV6-6; size: .; J: TRBJ1-4; CDR3: CASSSRQGLSNEKLFF; DNA: TGTGCCAGCAGTTCCAGACAGGGGTTGTCTAATGAAAAACTGTTTTTT
D: .; V: TRBV12-3/TRBV12-4; size: .; J: TRBJ2-7; CDR3: CASTTTATYEQYF; DNA: TGTGCCAGCACCACGACAGCGACCTACGAGCAGTACTTC
D: TRBD1; V: TRBV7-9; size: .; J: TRBJ2-7; CDR3: CASSYGGTGGYEQYF; DNA: TGTGCCAGCAGCTACGGCGGGACAGGGGGGTACGAGCAGTACTTC
D: TRBD2; V: TRBV9; size: .; J: TRBJ2-3; CDR3: CASSSLAVTDTQYF; DNA: TGTGCCAGCAGCTCCCTAGCGGTTACAGATACGCAGTATTTT
D: TRBD1; V: TRBV7-9; size: few; J: TRBJ1-1; CDR3: CASRARGLGEAFF; DNA: TGTGCCAGCCGAGCCAGGGGGCTAGGTGAAGCTTTCTTT
D: .; V: TRBV28; size: .; J: TRBJ2-2; CDR3: CASSPAGRGGTGELFF; DNA: TGTGCCAGCAGCCCTGCAGGCAGGGGTGGCACCGGGGAGCTGTTTTTT
D: .; V: TRBV29-1; size: .; J: TRBJ2-7; CDR3: CSVEVRDTPTYEQYF; DNA: TGCAGCGTTGAAGTCCGGGACACCCCAACTTACGAGCAGTACTTC
D: .; V: TRBV7-8; size: .; J: TRBJ1-3; CDR3: CASSPRGNSKSGNTIYF; DNA: TGTGCCAGCAGCCCCCGAGGGAATTCAAAATCTGGAAACACCATATATTTT
D: .; V: TRBV6-2/TRBV6-3; size: .; J: TRBJ1-5; CDR3: CASSYSVGSEAYSNQPQHF; DNA: TGTGCCAGCAGTTACTCGGTTGGCAGCGAAGCTTATAGCAATCAGCCCCAGCATTTT
D: TRBD2; V: TRBV4-1; size: .; J: TRBJ2-3; CDR3: CASSLSGGTDTQYF; DNA: TGCGCCAGCAGCCTAAGCGGGGGCACAGATACGCAGTATTTT
D: TRBD1; V: TRBV5-1; size: .; J: TRBJ1-2; CDR3: CASSTGQGNGYTF; DNA: TGCGCCAGCAGCACGGGACAGGGGAATGGCTACACCTTC
D: .; V: TRBV5-1; size: .; J: TRBJ2-2; CDR3: CASSLTGLNTGELFF; DNA: TGCGCCAGCAGCTTGACGGGACTTAACACCGGGGAGCTGTTTTTT
D: TRBD2; V: TRBV5-1; size: .; J: TRBJ2-5; CDR3: CASSLWGTSGSQETQYF; DNA: TGCGCCAGCAGCTTATGGGGGACTAGCGGGTCCCAAGAGACCCAGTACTTC
D: TRBD1; V: TRBV4-3; size: .; J: TRBJ1-1; CDR3: CASSPGTGGREAFF; DNA: TGCGCCAGCAGCCCTGGGACAGGGGGAAGGGAAGCTTTCTTT
D: TRBD2; V: TRBV10-3; size: .; J: TRBJ2-3; CDR3: CAISEGLAGTTDTQYF; DNA: TGTGCCATCAGTGAGGGACTAGCGGGGACCACAGATACGCAGTATTTT
D: .; V: TRBV11-2; size: .; J: TRBJ1-1; CDR3: CASSPGGGYREAFF; DNA: TGTGCCAGCAGCCCAGGCGGAGGGTACAGAGAAGCTTTCTTT
D: .; V: TRBV6-6; size: .; J: TRBJ2-6; CDR3: CASSYSRRGGANVLTF; DNA: TGTGCCAGCAGTTACTCTCGCAGGGGTGGGGCCAACGTCCTGACTTTC
D: .; V: TRBV5-1; size: .; J: TRBJ2-5; CDR3: CASSFVDRQETQYF; DNA: TGCGCCAGCAGCTTCGTGGACAGACAAGAGACCCAGTACTTC
D: .; V: TRBV9; size: .; J: TRBJ2-2; CDR3: CASSVGGYSTGELFF; DNA: TGTGCCAGCAGCGTAGGAGGGTATTCCACCGGGGAGCTGTTTTTT
D: TRBD1; V: TRBV2; size: .; J: TRBJ1-5; CDR3: CASSEALRTGKMDQPQHF; DNA: TGTGCCAGCAGTGAAGCGCTTCGGACAGGGAAGATGGATCAGCCCCAGCATTTT
D: TRBD1; V: TRBV6-6; size: .; J: TRBJ1-6; CDR3: CASSYISPRGPSPLHF; DNA: TGTGCCAGCAGTTACATTAGCCCCAGGGGGCCTTCACCCCTCCACTTT
D: .; V: TRBV18; size: .; J: TRBJ1-2; CDR3: CASSPTSNYGYTF; DNA: TGTGCCAGCTCACCGACAAGTAACTATGGCTACACCTTC
D: TRBD1; V: TRBV11-2; size: .; J: TRBJ1-5; CDR3: CAIEPGQGLVLGQPQHF; DNA: TGTGCCATAGAGCCGGGACAGGGACTGGTTCTCGGTCAGCCCCAGCATTTT
D: .; V: TRBV29-1; size: .; J: TRBJ2-5; CDR3: CSVEGTEQETQYF; DNA: TGCAGCGTTGAAGGGACAGAACAAGAGACCCAGTACTTC
D: .; V: TRBV3-1/TRBV3-2; size: .; J: TRBJ1-1; CDR3: CASSQGFRVGEAFF; DNA: TGTGCCAGCAGCCAAGGATTCCGGGTCGGTGAAGCTTTCTTT
D: .; V: TRBV5-6; size: .; J: TRBJ1-1; CDR3: CASSFGPIEAFF; DNA: TGTGCCAGCAGCTTTGGGCCGATTGAAGCTTTCTTT
D: TRBD2; V: TRBV5-6; size: .; J: TRBJ2-5; CDR3: CASSLSRGGYQETQYF; DNA: TGTGCCAGCAGCTTGAGTCGCGGGGGGTACCAAGAGACCCAGTACTTC
D: TRBD2; V: TRBV28; size: .; J: TRBJ2-7; CDR3: CASRYGLAGPSYEQYF; DNA: TGTGCCAGCAGGTATGGACTAGCGGGGCCCTCCTACGAGCAGTACTTC
D: TRBD2; V: TRBV7-6; size: once; J: TRBJ2-5; CDR3: CASSRTSGGQETQYF; DNA: TGTGCCAGCAGCCGGACTAGCGGGGGCCAAGAGACCCAGTACTTC
D: .; V: TRBV3-1/TRBV3-2; size: .; J: TRBJ1-3; CDR3: CASSQGGTDSGNTIYF; DNA: TGTGCCAGCAGCCAGGGAGGGACGGACTCTGGAAACACCATATATTTT
D: .; V: TRBV11-2; size: .; J: TRBJ1-1; CDR3: CASSSAGGDGENTEAFF; DNA: TGTGCCAGCAGCTCCGCCGGGGGGGACGGGGAGAACACTGAAGCTTTCTTT
D: .; V: TRBV7-9; size: .; J: TRBJ1-1; CDR3: CASSQRGTNTEAFF; DNA: TGTGCCAGCAGCCAAAGGGGCACGAACACTGAAGCTTTCTTT
D: TRBD1; V: TRBV27; size: .; J: TRBJ1-5; CDR3: CASSVDRGQPQHF; DNA: TGTGCCAGCAGTGTAGACAGGGGTCAGCCCCAGCATTTT
D: .; V: TRBV5-6; size: .; J: TRBJ1-2; CDR3: CASSFEGGHGYTF; DNA: TGTGCCAGCAGCTTCGAGGGGGGGCATGGCTACACCTTC
D: TRBD1; V: TRBV6-1; size: .; J: TRBJ1-2; CDR3: CASSEGQGAGGYTF; DNA: TGTGCCAGCAGTGAGGGACAGGGGGCCGGTGGCTACACCTTC
D: .; V: TRBV4-1; size: once; J: TRBJ2-7; CDR3: CASSQEPPEVLSYEQYF; DNA: TGCGCCAGCAGCCAAGAGCCCCCCGAGGTTCTATCCTACGAGCAGTACTTC
D: .; V: TRBV9; size: .; J: TRBJ1-1; CDR3: CASSVTSTPRDTEAFF; DNA: TGTGCCAGCAGCGTCACATCCACCCCGAGGGACACTGAAGCTTTCTTT
D: .; V: TRBV7-8; size: .; J: TRBJ1-2; CDR3: CASSLRYRGEDYGYTF; DNA: TGTGCCAGCAGCTTACGCTATCGGGGGGAGGACTATGGCTACACCTTC
D: TRBD1; V: TRBV6-6; size: .; J: TRBJ1-1; CDR3: CASSIGTATSNTEAFF; DNA: TGTGCCAGCAGTATCGGGACAGCTACCTCGAACACTGAAGCTTTCTTT
D: TRBD2; V: TRBV7-9; size: .; J: TRBJ2-2; CDR3: CASSPTIGLAGTGELFF; DNA: TGTGCCAGCAGCCCCACTATCGGACTAGCGGGGACCGGGGAGCTGTTTTTT
D: .; V: TRBV27; size: .; J: TRBJ1-5; CDR3: CASRQGDQPQHF; DNA: TGTGCCAGCAGGCAAGGGGATCAGCCCCAGCATTTT
D: TRBD1; V: TRBV12-3/TRBV12-4; size: once; J: TRBJ1-2; CDR3: CASSFGTGSGYTF; DNA: TGTGCCAGCAGTTTCGGGACAGGGAGTGGCTACACCTTC
D: .; V: TRBV2; size: .; J: TRBJ1-3; CDR3: CASLNRVGNTIYF; DNA: TGTGCCAGCTTGAACAGGGTGGGAAACACCATATATTTT
D: TRBD2; V: TRBV20-1; size: .; J: TRBJ2-3; CDR3: CSASSSGGALDTQYF; DNA: TGCAGTGCTAGTTCTAGCGGGGGTGCCCTGGATACGCAGTATTTT
D: TRBD1; V: TRBV27; size: .; J: TRBJ1-6; CDR3: CASSPRQGSNSPLHF; DNA: TGTGCCAGCAGTCCCCGACAGGGGTCGAATTCACCCCTCCACTTT
D: .; V: TRBV7-9; size: .; J: TRBJ1-2; CDR3: CASSKNRVDGYTF; DNA: TGTGCCAGCAGCAAAAACAGGGTCGACGGCTACACCTTC
D: TRBD1; V: TRBV7-9; size: once; J: TRBJ1-2; CDR3: CASSPTQGALGYTF; DNA: TGTGCCAGCAGCCCAACACAGGGGGCGCTTGGCTACACCTTC
D: TRBD2; V: TRBV18; size: once; J: TRBJ2-1; CDR3: CASSPLGAGGTRDNEQFF; DNA: TGTGCCAGCTCACCACTTGGAGCGGGGGGGACCCGAGACAATGAGCAGTTCTTC